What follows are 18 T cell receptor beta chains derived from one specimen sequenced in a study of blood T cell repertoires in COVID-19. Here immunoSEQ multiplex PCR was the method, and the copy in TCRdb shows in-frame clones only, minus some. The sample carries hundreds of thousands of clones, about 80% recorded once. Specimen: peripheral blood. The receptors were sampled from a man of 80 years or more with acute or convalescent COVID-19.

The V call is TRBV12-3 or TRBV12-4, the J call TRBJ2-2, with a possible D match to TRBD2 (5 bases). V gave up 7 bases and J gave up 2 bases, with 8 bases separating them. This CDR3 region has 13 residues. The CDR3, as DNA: TGTGCCAGCATCCTAGCTAACACCGGGGAGCTGTTTTTT. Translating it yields CASILANTGELFF.

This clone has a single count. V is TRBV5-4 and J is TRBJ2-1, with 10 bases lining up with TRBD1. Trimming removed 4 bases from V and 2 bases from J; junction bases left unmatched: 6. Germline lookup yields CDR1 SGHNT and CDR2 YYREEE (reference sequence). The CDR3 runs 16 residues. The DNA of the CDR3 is TGTGCCAGCAGCCTATCCGGGACAGGGGCCTACAATGAGCAGTTCTTC. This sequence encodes CASSLSGTGAYNEQFF.

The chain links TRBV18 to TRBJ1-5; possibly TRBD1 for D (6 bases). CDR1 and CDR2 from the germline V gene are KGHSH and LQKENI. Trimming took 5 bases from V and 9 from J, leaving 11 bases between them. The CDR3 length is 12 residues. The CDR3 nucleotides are TGTGCCAGCTCAACCAGGGGTCCGCCCCAGCATTTT. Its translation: CASSTRGPPQHF.

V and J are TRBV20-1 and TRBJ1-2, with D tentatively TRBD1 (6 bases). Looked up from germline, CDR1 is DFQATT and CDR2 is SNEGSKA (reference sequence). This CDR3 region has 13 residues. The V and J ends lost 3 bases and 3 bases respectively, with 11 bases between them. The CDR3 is CSASRTVDYGYTF. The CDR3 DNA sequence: TGCAGTGCTAGTAGGACAGTTGACTATGGCTACACCTTC.

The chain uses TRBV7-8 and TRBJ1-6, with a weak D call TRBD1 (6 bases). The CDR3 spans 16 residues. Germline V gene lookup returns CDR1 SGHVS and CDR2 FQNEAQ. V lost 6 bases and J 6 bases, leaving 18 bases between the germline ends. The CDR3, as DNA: TGTGCCAGCAGACCCACGGGGGGCACCCTTAATTCACCCCTCCACTTT. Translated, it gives CASRPTGGTLNSPLHF.

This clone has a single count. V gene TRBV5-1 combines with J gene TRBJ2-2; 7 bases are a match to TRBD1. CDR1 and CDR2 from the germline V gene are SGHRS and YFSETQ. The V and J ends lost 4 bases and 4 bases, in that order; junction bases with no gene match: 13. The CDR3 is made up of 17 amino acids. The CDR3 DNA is TGCGCCAGCAGCGCTAGGGCCGGGACAGCCTCCACCGGGGAGCTGTTTTTT. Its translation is CASSARAGTASTGELFF. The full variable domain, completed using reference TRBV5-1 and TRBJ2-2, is KAGVTQTPRYLIKTRGQQVTLSCSPISGHRSVSWYQQTPGQGLQFLFEYFSETQRNKGNFPGRFSGRQFSNSRSEMNVSTLELGDSALYLCASSARAGTASTGELFFGEGSRLTVL.

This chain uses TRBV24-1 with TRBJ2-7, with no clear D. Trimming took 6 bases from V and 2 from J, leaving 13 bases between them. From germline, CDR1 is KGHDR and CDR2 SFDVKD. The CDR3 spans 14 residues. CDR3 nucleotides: TGTGCCACCAGTCCCCCTCTCCCAGCCTACGAGCAGTACTTC. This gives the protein CATSPPLPAYEQYF.

The CDR3 DNA is TGTGCCAGCTCTGTCTCCTCTGGGGCCAACGTCCTGACTTTC. The encoded protein is CASSVSSGANVLTF. The rearrangement uses TRBV18 and TRBJ2-6, with D uncertain. Germline V gene sequence: CDR1 KGHSH, CDR2 LQKENI. With 6 bases removed from V and 0 bases from J, the gap between germline ends came to 6 bases. This CDR3 comprises 14 residues. The variable domain in full, completed from reference TRBV18 and TRBJ2-6, reads NAGVMQNPRHLVRRRGQEARLRCSPMKGHSHVYWYRQLPEEGLKFMVYLQKENIIDESGMPKERFSAEFPKEGPSILRIQQVVRGDSAAYFCASSVSSGANVLTFGAGSRLTVL.

The CDR3 nucleotides are TGCGCCAGCAGCTTGGAAGACAGATACACTGAAGCTTTCTTT. Amino acids: CASSLEDRYTEAFF. This rearrangement joins TRBV5-1 to TRBJ1-1; a possible D gene is TRBD1 (5 bases). V lost 0 bases and J 3 bases, leaving 9 bases between the germline ends. The CDR3 has 14 amino acids. Germline CDR1 is SGHRS and CDR2 is YFSETQ.

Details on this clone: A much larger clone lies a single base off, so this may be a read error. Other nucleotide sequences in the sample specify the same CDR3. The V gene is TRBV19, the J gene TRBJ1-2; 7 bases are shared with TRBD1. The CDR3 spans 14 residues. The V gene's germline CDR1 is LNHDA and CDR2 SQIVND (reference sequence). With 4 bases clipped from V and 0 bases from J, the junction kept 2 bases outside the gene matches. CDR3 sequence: CASSRQGANYGYTF. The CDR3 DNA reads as TGTGCCAGTAGTAGGCAGGGGGCTAACTATGGCTACACCTTC.

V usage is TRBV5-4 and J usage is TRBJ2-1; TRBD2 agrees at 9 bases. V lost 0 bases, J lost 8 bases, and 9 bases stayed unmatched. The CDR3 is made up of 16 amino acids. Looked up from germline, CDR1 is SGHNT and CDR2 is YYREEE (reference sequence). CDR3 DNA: TGTGCCAGCAGCTTGGTGTTGGTAGCGGGGGTCGATGAGCAGTTCTTC. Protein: CASSLVLVAGVDEQFF. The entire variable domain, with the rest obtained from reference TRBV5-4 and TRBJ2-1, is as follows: ETGVTQSPTHLIKTRGQQVTLRCSSQSGHNTVSWYQQALGQGPQFIFQYYREEENGRGNFPPRFSGLQFPNYSSELNVNALELDDSALYLCASSLVLVAGVDEQFFGPGTRLTVL.

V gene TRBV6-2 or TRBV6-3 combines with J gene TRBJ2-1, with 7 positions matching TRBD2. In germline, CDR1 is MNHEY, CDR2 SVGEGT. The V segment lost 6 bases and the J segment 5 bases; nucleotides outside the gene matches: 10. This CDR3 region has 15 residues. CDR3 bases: TGTGCCAGCAGCCGCTTGAGACTAGCACACAATGAGCAGTTCTTC. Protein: CASSRLRLAHNEQFF.

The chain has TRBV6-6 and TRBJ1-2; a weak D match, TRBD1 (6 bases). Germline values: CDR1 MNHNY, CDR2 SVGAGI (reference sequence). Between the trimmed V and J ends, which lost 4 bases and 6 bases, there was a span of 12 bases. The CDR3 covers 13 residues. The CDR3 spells CASSSPTGNGYTF. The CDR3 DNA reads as TGTGCCAGCAGTTCCCCGACAGGCAATGGCTACACCTTC.

CDR3 coding DNA: TGTGCCAGCAGTGAACTACAGGGATATTCACCCCTCCACTTT. Translated: CASSELQGYSPLHF. This chain uses TRBV2 with TRBJ1-6; D is perhaps TRBD1 (6 bases). The CDR3 runs to 14 residues. Germline values: CDR1 SNHLY, CDR2 FYNNEI. The germline V and J ends were trimmed by 2 bases and 8 bases, with 10 bases remaining between them.

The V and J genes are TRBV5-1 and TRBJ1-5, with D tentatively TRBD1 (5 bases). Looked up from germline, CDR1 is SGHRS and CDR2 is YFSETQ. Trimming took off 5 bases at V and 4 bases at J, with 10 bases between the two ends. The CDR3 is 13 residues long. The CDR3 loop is CASRLTVNQPQHF. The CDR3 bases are TGCGCCAGCAGACTGACAGTTAATCAGCCCCAGCATTTT.

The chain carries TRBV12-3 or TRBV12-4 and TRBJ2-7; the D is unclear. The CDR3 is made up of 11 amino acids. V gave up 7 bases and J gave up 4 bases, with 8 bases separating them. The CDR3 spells CASTYGYEQYF. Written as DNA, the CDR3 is TGTGCCAGCACCTATGGTTACGAGCAGTACTTC.

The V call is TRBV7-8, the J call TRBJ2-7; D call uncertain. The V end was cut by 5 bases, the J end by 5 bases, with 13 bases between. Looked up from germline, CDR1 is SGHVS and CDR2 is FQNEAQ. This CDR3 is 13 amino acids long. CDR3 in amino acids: CASSLLGSDEQYF. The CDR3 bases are TGTGCCAGCAGCCTCCTTGGCTCTGACGAGCAGTACTTC.

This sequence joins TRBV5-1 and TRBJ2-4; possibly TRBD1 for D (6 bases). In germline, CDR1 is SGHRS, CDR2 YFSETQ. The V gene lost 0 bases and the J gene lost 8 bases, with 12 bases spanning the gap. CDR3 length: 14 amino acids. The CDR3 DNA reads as TGCGCCAGCAGCTTGGTTGCAGGGGAAGACATTCAGTACTTC. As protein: CASSLVAGEDIQYF. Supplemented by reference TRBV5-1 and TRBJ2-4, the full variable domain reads KAGVTQTPRYLIKTRGQQVTLSCSPISGHRSVSWYQQTPGQGLQFLFEYFSETQRNKGNFPGRFSGRQFSNSRSEMNVSTLELGDSALYLCASSLVAGEDIQYFGAGTRLSVL.